This T cell receptor (beta chain) was found in a study of blood T cells in healthy people across ages. Overall study findings and caveats: Long-lived and aged donors differed, with more naive CD4+ cells and higher diversity in the long-lived.

A J-beta primer mix and a sample-barcoded 5' primer were used in a second PCR of about 7 to 12 cycles. TCRdb recomputed calls from the 5' RACE reads with MiXCR, one row per CDR3 protein. The sample contains 1,800,000 or so distinct CDR3 sequences, roughly two fifths of which appear only once. V shed 8 bases and J shed 6 bases, with 10 bases lying between them. The CDR3 extends over 12 amino acids. Germline V gene data show CDR1 as MNHEY and CDR2 as SMNVEV (reference sequence). Comment on this clonotype: Its antigen is not known.

The rearrangement links TRBV27 to TRBJ1-4, with D uncertain. This TCR came from a human donor in good health. The specimen sequenced was blood. The CDR3 region has the DNA TGTGCCAGCCGTCCCTTTGATGAAAAACTGTTTTTT. Encoded protein: CASRPFDEKLFF. Variable domain in full (rest from reference TRBV27 and TRBJ1-4): EAQVTQNPRYLITVTGKKLTVTCSQNMNHEYMSWYRQDPGLGLRQIYYSMNVEVTDKGDVPEGYKVSRKEKRNFPLILESPSPNQTSLYFCASRPFDEKLFFGSGTQLSVL.